The sequence of this T cell receptor beta chain was determined in a study of CD4 T cells in relation to SARS-CoV-2 and coronaviruses. Study summary: After roughly 11 days of antigen culture, PBMC TCR beta CDR3s were sequenced.

Unexposed donor CD4+ T cells date from 2011-2018, before the COVID-19 pandemic. Isolation of CD4+ T cells took place after approximately 11 days in culture. Cultures received half-medium IL-2 refreshes on days 3 and 7. Broader study findings: No donor gave both pre-pandemic and post-infection samples.

Notes on this clone: The antigen remains unidentified.

V was trimmed by 5 bases and J by 6 bases, leaving 15 bases between them. This CDR3 region has 14 residues. The germline V gene encodes CDR1 SGHNT and CDR2 YENEEA. Using immunoSEQ multiplex PCR, the repertoire was profiled, and TCRdb retains in-frame clones only, with some absent. The sample includes roughly 15,000 clones, 79% of them seen just once. The chain recombines TRBV11-3 with TRBJ2-3; a possible D gene is TRBD2 (6 bases). Source material: CD4+ T cells from PBMCs, cultured in vitro. This clonotype originated in a human donor in good health. CDR3 nucleotide sequence: TGTGCCAGCAGCATTGGCGGGGAAGCGGATACGCAGTATTTT. Translated: CASSIGGEADTQYF. Looking up the rest from reference TRBV11-3 and TRBJ2-3 gives the full variable domain: EAGVVQSPRYKIIEKKQPVAFWCNPISGHNTLYWYLQNLGQGPELLIRYENEEAVDDSQLPKDRFSAERLKGVDSTLKIQPAELGDSAVYLCASSIGGEADTQYFGPGTRLTVL.